This T cell receptor beta chain was identified in a study of T cells in Graves' hyperthyroidism and ophthalmopathy. In this sample, this clonotype turned up many times. V was clipped by 6 bases and J by 8 bases, with 14 bases between them. The CDR3 is made up of 12 amino acids. From germline, CDR1 is SQVTM and CDR2 ANQGSEA. From RNA transcripts, TCR beta CDR3 regions were amplified. The HTBI set primed first-round TCR CDR3 RT-PCR. TCRdb analysed the multiplex PCR reads with MiXCR anew, one entry per CDR3 protein. This sample has hundreds of thousands of distinct CDR3 sequences, with over 12% found just once.

This TCR came from a man in his late teens or twenties with Graves' ophthalmopathy. The chain combines TRBV29-1 with TRBJ2-1, with D possibly called TRBD1 or TRBD2 (5 bases each). Source material: blood. The CDR3: CSVKGPGHEQFF. Written as DNA, the CDR3 is TGCAGCGTAAAAGGACCGGGACATGAGCAGTTCTTC.